The T cell receptor (beta chain) described here comes from a study of T cell changes during pregnancy in multiple sclerosis. This clone was seen once. The V end lost 8 bases, the J end lost 4 bases, and 13 bases lay between the germline ends. This CDR3 has 13 amino acids. CDR1 is SGDLS, CDR2 YYNGEE, per germline. The data were produced by immunoSEQ multiplex PCR, yet TCRdb's version contains in-frame clones alone and is incomplete. The table lists about 100,000 clones, roughly 92% of them singletons. This TCR was sampled from a female donor with multiple sclerosis, enrolled in a pregnancy study. The specimen comprised peripheral blood, sampled after pregnancy. The chain recombines TRBV9 with TRBJ2-1; D is unclear. The CDR3 DNA is TGTGCCAGTACCTTTGGGCCATACAATGAGCAGTTCTTC. This codes for CASTFGPYNEQFF.